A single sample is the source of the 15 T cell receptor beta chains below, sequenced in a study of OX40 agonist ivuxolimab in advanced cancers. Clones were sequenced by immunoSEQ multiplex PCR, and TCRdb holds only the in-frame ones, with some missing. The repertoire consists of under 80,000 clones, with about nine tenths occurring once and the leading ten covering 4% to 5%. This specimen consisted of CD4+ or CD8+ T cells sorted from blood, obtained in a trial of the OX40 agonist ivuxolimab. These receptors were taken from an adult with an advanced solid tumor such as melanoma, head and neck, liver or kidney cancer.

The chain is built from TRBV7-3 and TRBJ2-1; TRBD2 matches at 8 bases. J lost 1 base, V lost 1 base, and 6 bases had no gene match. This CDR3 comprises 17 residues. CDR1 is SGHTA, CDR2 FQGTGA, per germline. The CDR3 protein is CASSLNPTGGSYNEQFF. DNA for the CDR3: TGTGCCAGCAGCTTAAACCCCACGGGGGGGTCCTACAATGAGCAGTTCTTC.

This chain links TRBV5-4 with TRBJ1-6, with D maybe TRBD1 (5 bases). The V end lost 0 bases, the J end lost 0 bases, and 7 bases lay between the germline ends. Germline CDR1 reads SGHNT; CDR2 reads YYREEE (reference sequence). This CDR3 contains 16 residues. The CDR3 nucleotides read TGTGCCAGCAGCTTGGGGGGGGTCTCCTATAATTCACCCCTCCACTTT. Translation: CASSLGGVSYNSPLHF.

The CDR3 sequence is CASSPGQGGTQYF. The CDR3 nucleotides read TGCGCCAGCAGTCCGGGCCAGGGGGGGACCCAGTACTTC. The chain joins TRBV10-1 to TRBJ2-5; a weak D match, TRBD1 (7 bases). The CDR3 consists of 13 residues. V dropped 5 bases and J dropped 7 bases, with 14 bases sitting between them. Germline assignment: CDR1 WNHNN and CDR2 SYGVQD (reference sequence).

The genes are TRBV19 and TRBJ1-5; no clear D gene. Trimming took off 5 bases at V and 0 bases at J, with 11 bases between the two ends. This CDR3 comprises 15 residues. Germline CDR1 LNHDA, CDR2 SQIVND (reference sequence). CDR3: CASSPLSYSNQPQHF. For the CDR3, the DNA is TGTGCCAGTAGTCCCTTGTCCTATAGCAATCAGCCCCAGCATTTT.

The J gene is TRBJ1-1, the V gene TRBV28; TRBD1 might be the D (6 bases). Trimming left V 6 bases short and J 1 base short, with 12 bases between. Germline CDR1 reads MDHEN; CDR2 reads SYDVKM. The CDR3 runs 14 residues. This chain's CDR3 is CASRPGHPNTEAFF. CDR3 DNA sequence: TGTGCCAGCAGACCGGGACACCCGAACACTGAAGCTTTCTTT. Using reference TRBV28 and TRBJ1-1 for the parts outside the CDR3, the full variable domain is DVKVTQSSRYLVKRTGEKVFLECVQDMDHENMFWYRQDPGLGLRLIYFSYDVKMKEKGDIPEGYSVSREKKERFSLILESASTNQTSMYLCASRPGHPNTEAFFGQGTRLTVV.

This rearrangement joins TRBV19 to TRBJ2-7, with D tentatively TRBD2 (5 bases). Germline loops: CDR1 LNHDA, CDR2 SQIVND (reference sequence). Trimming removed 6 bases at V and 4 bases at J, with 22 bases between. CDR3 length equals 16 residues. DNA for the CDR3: TGTGCCAGTAGCCCCCCCCGGAGCACTCGGGGATACGAGCAGTACTTC. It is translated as CASSPPRSTRGYEQYF.

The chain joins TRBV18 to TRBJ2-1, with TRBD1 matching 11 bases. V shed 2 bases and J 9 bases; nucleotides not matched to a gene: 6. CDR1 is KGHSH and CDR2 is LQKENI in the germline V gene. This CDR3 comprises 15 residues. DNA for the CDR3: TGTGCCAGCTCACCAGATCCGGGACAGGGGGGTGAGCAGTTCTTC. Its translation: CASSPDPGQGGEQFF.

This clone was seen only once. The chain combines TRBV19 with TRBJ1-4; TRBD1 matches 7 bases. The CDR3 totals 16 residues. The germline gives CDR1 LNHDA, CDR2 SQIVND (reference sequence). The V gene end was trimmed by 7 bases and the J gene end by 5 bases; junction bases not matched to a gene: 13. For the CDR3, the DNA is TGTGCCAGTATGGCGTCCACGGGACAGAGCAATGAAAAACTGTTTTTT. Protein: CASMASTGQSNEKLFF.

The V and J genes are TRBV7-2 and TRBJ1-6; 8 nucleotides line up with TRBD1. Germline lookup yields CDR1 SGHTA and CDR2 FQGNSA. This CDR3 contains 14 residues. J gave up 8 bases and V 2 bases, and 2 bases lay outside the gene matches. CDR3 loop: CASSLSGGDSPLHF. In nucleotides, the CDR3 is TGTGCCAGCAGCTTATCAGGGGGCGATTCACCCCTCCACTTT.

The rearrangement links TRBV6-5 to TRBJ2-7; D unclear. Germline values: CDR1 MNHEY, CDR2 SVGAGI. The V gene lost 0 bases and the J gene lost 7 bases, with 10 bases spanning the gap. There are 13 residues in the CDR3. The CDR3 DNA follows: TGTGCCAGCAGTTACTCTCAGGAGAAGGAGCAGTACTTC. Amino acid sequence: CASSYSQEKEQYF.

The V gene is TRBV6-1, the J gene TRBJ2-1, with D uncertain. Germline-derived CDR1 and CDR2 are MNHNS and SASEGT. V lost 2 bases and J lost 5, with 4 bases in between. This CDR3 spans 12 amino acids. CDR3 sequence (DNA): TGTGCCAGCAGTGAAACCCACAATGAGCAGTTCTTC. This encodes CASSETHNEQFF.

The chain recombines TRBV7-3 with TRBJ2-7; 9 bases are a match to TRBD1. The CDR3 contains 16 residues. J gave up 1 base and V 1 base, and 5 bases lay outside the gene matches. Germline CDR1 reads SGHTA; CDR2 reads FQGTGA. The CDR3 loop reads CASSLNSGTGSYEQYF. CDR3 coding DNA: TGTGCCAGCAGCTTAAACTCCGGGACAGGGTCCTACGAGCAGTACTTC.

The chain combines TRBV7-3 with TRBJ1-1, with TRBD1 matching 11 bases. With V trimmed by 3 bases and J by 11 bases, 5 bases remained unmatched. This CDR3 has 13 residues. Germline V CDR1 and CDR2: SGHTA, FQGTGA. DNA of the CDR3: TGTGCCAGCAGCTTGGACAGGGGGCGTCCGGCTTTCTTT. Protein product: CASSLDRGRPAFF.

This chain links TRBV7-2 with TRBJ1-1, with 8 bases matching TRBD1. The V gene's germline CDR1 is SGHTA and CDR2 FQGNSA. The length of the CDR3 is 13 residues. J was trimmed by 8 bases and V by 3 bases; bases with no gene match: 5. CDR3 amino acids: CASSLQGAWEAFF. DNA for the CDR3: TGTGCCAGCAGCTTGCAGGGGGCATGGGAAGCTTTCTTT.

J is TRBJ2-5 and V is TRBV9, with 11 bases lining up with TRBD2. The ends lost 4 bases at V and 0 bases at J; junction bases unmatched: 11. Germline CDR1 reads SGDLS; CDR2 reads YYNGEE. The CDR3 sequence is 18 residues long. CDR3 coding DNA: TGTGCCAGCAGCAAGGCGACCGGGACTAGCGGATACCAAGAGACCCAGTACTTC. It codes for CASSKATGTSGYQETQYF. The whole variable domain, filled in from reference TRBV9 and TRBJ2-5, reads DSGVTQTPKHLITATGQRVTLRCSPRSGDLSVYWYQQSLDQGLQFLIQYYNGEERAKGNILERFSAQQFPDLHSELNLSSLELGDSALYFCASSKATGTSGYQETQYFGPGTRLLVL.